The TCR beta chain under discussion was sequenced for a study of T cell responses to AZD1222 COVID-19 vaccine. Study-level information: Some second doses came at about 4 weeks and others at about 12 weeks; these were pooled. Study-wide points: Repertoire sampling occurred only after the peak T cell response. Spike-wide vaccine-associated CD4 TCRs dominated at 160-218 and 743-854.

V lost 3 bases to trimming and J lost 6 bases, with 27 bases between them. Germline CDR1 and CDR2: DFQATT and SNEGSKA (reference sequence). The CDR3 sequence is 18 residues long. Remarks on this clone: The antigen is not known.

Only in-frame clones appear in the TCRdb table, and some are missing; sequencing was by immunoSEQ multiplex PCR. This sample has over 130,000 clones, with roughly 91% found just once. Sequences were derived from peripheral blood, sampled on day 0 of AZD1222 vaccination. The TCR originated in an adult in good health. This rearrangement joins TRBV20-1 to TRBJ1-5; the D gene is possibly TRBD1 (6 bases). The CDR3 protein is CSASTDEGGGGQIQPQHF. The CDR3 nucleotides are TGCAGTGCTAGTACCGACGAAGGCGGGGGCGGACAGATTCAGCCCCAGCATTTT.